This is a list of T cell receptor beta chains from one sample in a study of cytomegalovirus exposure and HLA in healthy donors. Produced via immunoSEQ multiplex PCR; TCRdb's table is partial and in-frame only. Counted here are about 170,000 clones, 76% occurring once; the ten biggest clones make up about 0.69%. The source material was PBMCs. The receptors were sampled from a female donor in good health and CMV-seronegative. The CDR3 runs from the conserved cysteine through the conserved F or W. The D gene is left open where the match is weak. Clone size is given for some rows only: seen once, a few or many times, or a class if the clone is expanded.

TRBV5-1	-	TRBD1	TRBJ2-1	TGCGCCAGCAGCTTGGGCCCCTCTCTACTTTACCAAAGACAGGGGGGATACAATGAGCAGTTCTTC	CASSLGPSLLYQRQGGYNEQFF
TRBV28	-	-	TRBJ1-5	TGTGCCAGCAGTTTATCGGGGTTTGGTCAGCCCCAGCATTTT	CASSLSGFGQPQHF
TRBV19	few	TRBD1	TRBJ1-1	TGTGCCAGTAGTGTACGACCGGGACAGGGGGGCGAACGGACTGAAGCTTTCTTT	CASSVRPGQGGERTEAFF
TRBV4-3	few	-	TRBJ1-2	TGCGCCAGCAGCCAGGAGCCCTCCTATGGCTACACCTTC	CASSQEPSYGYTF
TRBV2	few	TRBD2	TRBJ2-3	TGTGCCAGCAGTTTAGCGGGAGGGATAGATACGCAGTATTTT	CASSLAGGIDTQYF
TRBV2	-	-	TRBJ2-4	TGTGCCTCGGGGAGCCTCGGCATTCAGTACTTC	CASGSLGIQYF
TRBV18	-	TRBD1	TRBJ2-7	TGTGCCAGCTCACCCCCACAGGGGTCTTGGGAGCAGTACTTC	CASSPPQGSWEQYF
TRBV6-5	once	-	TRBJ1-4	TGTGCCAGCAGTTACTCGGGGGGAAGGTATGAAAAACTGTTTTTT	CASSYSGGRYEKLFF
TRBV6-6	once	TRBD1	TRBJ1-2	TGTGCCAGCAGTTACGGGTCGGGACAGGGGTTAAGGTGCACCTTC	CASSYGSGQGLRCTF
TRBV11-2	few	TRBD1	TRBJ1-5	TGTGCCAGCAGCTTTTCTTATGACAGGGCCCAGCATTTT	CASSFSYDRAQHF
TRBV7-9	-	TRBD1	TRBJ2-5	TGTTCCAGCAGCTTAGCGGTCGGACAGGGGTGGCAGACCCAGTACTTC	CSSSLAVGQGWQTQYF
TRBV28	-	TRBD1	TRBJ1-5	TGTGCCAGCAGCCCTGGGACAGGGCATCAGCCCCAGCATTTT	CASSPGTGHQPQHF
TRBV27	-	TRBD1	TRBJ2-7	TGTGCCAGCAGCCCCGGGACAGGAGTTTACGAGCAGTACTTC	CASSPGTGVYEQYF
TRBV2	-	TRBD2	TRBJ2-7	TGTGCCAGCAGTGAAGGTTTTTCGATGGCGGGAGCCCACTACGAGCAGTACTTC	CASSEGFSMAGAHYEQYF
TRBV6-5	-	-	TRBJ1-2	TGTGCCAGCAGTTACCAGGGGTTGCATGGCTACACCTTC	CASSYQGLHGYTF
TRBV7-8	-	TRBD1	TRBJ1-4	TGTGCCAGCAGCTTCCGGACAGGGGATGAAAAACTGTTTTTT	CASSFRTGDEKLFF
TRBV13	-	TRBD2	TRBJ2-7	TGTGCCAGCGGCTCTCTTAGGACTAGCGGGGGCAAGAACTTC	CASGSLRTSGGKNF
TRBV6-6	-	-	TRBJ1-1	TGTGCCAGCAGCTTTATGAACACTGAAGCTTTCTTT	CASSFMNTEAFF
TRBV25-1	-	TRBD1	TRBJ2-5	TGTGCCAGCAGGACCACAGGGGGCGCAGGGACCCAGTACTTC	CASRTTGGAGTQYF
TRBV30	-	TRBD1	TRBJ1-2	TGTGCCTGGAAGTTAGTCGGCAGGGGGGTCTATGGCTACACCTTC	CAWKLVGRGVYGYTF
TRBV7-7	-	-	TRBJ2-3	TGTGCCAGCAGCCAACAGGGGAGGTTTCTTGATACGCAGTATTTT	CASSQQGRFLDTQYF
TRBV11-2	few	TRBD1	TRBJ2-1	TGTGCCAGCAGCTTAACCCAGGGACAGGGAGGGAATGAGCAGTTCTTC	CASSLTQGQGGNEQFF
TRBV4-2	-	-	TRBJ2-3	TGTGCCAGCGACGCGGGGGCAAGGAGCACAGATACGCAGTATTTT	CASDAGARSTDTQYF
TRBV9	-	TRBD2	TRBJ2-5	TGTGCCAGCAGCGTCGGGGGGGCCCAAGAGACCCAGTACTTC	CASSVGGAQETQYF
TRBV5-1	once	-	TRBJ2-2	TGCGCCAGCAGCTATAGGGCGGGGCCCAACACCGGGGAGCTGTTTTTT	CASSYRAGPNTGELFF
TRBV7-8	-	-	TRBJ2-1	TGTGCCAGCAGCTTATCCTTCCGCGGTGAGCAGTTCTTC	CASSLSFRGEQFF
TRBV5-6	few	-	TRBJ2-2	TGTGCCAGCAGCTTGGGACAGGTTCATGGCGGGGAGCTGTTTTTT	CASSLGQVHGGELFF
TRBV25-1	-	-	TRBJ1-4	TGTGCCAGCAGTGCAAGACATACAGGGATTGGAACTAATGAAAAACTGTTTTTT	CASSARHTGIGTNEKLFF
TRBV6-1	once	TRBD1	TRBJ2-7	TGTGCCAGCATCTTCGGACAGGGGCCCTACGAGCAGTACTTC	CASIFGQGPYEQYF
TRBV7-9	-	-	TRBJ2-5	TGTGCCAGCAGCTCCCCCCTAGGTGGGGAGACCCAGTACTTC	CASSSPLGGETQYF
TRBV27	-	-	TRBJ1-1	TGTGCCAGCCGGACTGTAAACACTGAAGCTTTCTTT	CASRTVNTEAFF